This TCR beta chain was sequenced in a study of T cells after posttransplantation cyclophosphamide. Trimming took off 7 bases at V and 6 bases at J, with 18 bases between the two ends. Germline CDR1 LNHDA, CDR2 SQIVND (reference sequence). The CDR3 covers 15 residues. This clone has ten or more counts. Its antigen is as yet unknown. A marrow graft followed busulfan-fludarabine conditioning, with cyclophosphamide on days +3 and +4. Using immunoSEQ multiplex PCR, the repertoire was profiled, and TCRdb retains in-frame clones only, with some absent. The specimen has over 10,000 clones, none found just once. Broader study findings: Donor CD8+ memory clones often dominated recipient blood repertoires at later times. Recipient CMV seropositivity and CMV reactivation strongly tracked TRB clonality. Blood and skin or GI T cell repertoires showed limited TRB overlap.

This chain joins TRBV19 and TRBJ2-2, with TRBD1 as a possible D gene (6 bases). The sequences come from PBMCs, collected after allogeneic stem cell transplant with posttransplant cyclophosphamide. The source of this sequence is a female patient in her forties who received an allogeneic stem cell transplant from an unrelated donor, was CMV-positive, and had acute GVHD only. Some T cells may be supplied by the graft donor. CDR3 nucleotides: TGTGCCAGTACTCCAGGGGTCGGGGATGCCGGGGAGCTGTTTTTT. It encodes CASTPGVGDAGELFF.